This T cell receptor (beta chain) was retrieved from a study of OX40 agonist ivuxolimab in advanced cancers. Study context: Clinicians treated patients with ivuxolimab, an agonistic anti-OX40 (CD134) antibody. Mean age around 60 years, range about 23 to 85; just over 80% male.

Method: immunoSEQ multiplex PCR; TCRdb's copy keeps in-frame clones and lacks some. The sample lists about 23,000 clones, approximately 81% occurring once. Germline-derived CDR1 and CDR2 are MNHEY and SVGAGI. The CDR3 length is 13 residues. The V and J ends lost 8 bases and 0 bases respectively, with 10 bases between them. This TCR was recovered from an adult with an advanced solid tumor such as melanoma, head and neck, liver or kidney cancer. Sequenced here: CD4+ or CD8+ T cells sorted from blood, sampled in a trial of the OX40 agonist ivuxolimab. The chain recombines TRBV6-5 with TRBJ1-1; D call uncertain. CDR3 DNA sequence: TGTGCCAGCGGGATCTCTTTGAACACTGAAGCTTTCTTT. Amino acids: CASGISLNTEAFF.